A selection of T cell receptor beta chains follows, all from one sample in a study of blood T cells in healthy people across ages. Via MiXCR, TCRdb re-called the 5' RACE reads, giving one row per CDR3 protein. The repertoire holds over a million distinct CDR3 sequences, with about 45% as singletons. The sample taken for sequencing was blood. The source is a woman younger than 30 in good health. The CDR3 runs from the conserved cysteine through the conserved F or W. Fields, in order: J gene, clone size, V gene, D gene, CDR3 protein, CDR3 DNA. A D gene is named only where the DNA matches it firmly. Clone size is stated in some rows and not others, as once, few, many or a class when expanded.

TRBJ1-5 | . | TRBV20-1 | . | CSASSPGSPLNSNQPQHF | TGCAGTGCTAGCTCTCCGGGTTCGCCCCTTAATAGCAATCAGCCCCAGCATTTT
TRBJ2-5 | . | TRBV12-3/TRBV12-4 | . | CASSLLQTEQYF | TGTGCCAGCAGTTTACTACAAACTGAGCAGTACTTC
TRBJ2-3 | . | TRBV6-2/TRBV6-3 | . | CASRPDRIHKDTQYF | TGTGCCAGCAGACCCGACAGAATCCACAAGGATACGCAGTATTTT
TRBJ1-2 | . | TRBV11-2 | . | CASDKDLGPGYTF | TGTGCCAGCGACAAGGACCTAGGTCCTGGCTACACCTTC
TRBJ1-3 | once | TRBV20-1 | . | CSASTPDISGNTIYF | TGCAGTGCTAGTACCCCGGACATCTCTGGAAACACCATATATTTT
TRBJ2-7 | few | TRBV4-1 | . | CASSRPTASYEQYF | TGCGCCAGCAGCCGCCCGACAGCCTCCTACGAGCAGTACTTC
TRBJ1-2 | . | TRBV4-1 | . | CASSQGWAGNSLNYDYTF | TGCGCCAGCAGCCAAGGATGGGCCGGTAATAGCCTAAACTATGACTACACCTTC
TRBJ2-7 | few | TRBV7-2 | . | CASRGIRSYEQYF | TGTGCCAGCAGGGGTATCCGCTCCTACGAGCAGTACTTC
TRBJ2-1 | . | TRBV11-2 | TRBD1 | CASSLDGQGAIHLYNEQFF | TGTGCCAGCAGCTTAGACGGACAGGGGGCAATCCACCTCTACAATGAGCAGTTCTTC
TRBJ2-5 | . | TRBV12-3/TRBV12-4 | TRBD2 | CASSFVTSGRYEQYF | TGTGCCAGCAGTTTTGTCACTAGCGGGAGGTATGAGCAGTACTTC
TRBJ1-2 | . | TRBV27 | TRBD1 | CASSSRTGGFNYGYTF | TGTGCCAGCAGTTCAAGGACAGGGGGATTTAACTATGGCTACACCTTC
TRBJ1-2 | few | TRBV5-1 | TRBD1 | CASSTGQSSYTF | TGCGCCAGCAGCACGGGACAGTCTAGCTACACCTTC
TRBJ2-3 | few | TRBV12-3/TRBV12-4 | . | CASSLSIRSPTDTQYF | TGTGCCAGCAGTTTATCTATCCGCTCGCCGACAGATACGCAGTATTTT
TRBJ2-7 | few | TRBV9 | . | CASSTGSSYNEQYF | TGTGCCAGCAGCACAGGGAGCTCCTACAATGAGCAGTACTTC
TRBJ2-2 | . | TRBV9 | TRBD2 | CASSALGRGRTGELFF | TGTGCCAGCAGCGCATTAGGGAGGGGCAGGACCGGGGAGCTGTTTTTT
TRBJ2-3 | few | TRBV7-2 | . | CASSPPSSLADTQYF | TGTGCCAGCAGCCCCCCAAGTTCGTTAGCCGATACGCAGTATTTT
TRBJ2-7 | . | TRBV29-1 | TRBD1 | CSVLLTDRTYERYF | TGCAGCGTTCTACTTACGGACAGGACCTACGAGCGGTACTTC
TRBJ1-1 | . | TRBV7-6 | . | CASSSGPVYTEAFF | TGTGCCAGCAGCTCGGGCCCAGTCTACACTGAAGCTTTCTTT
TRBJ1-4 | few | TRBV30 | . | CAWSFGGEKLFF | TGTGCCTGGAGTTTTGGCGGAGAAAAACTGTTTTTT
TRBJ2-1 | . | TRBV7-2 | TRBD2 | CASSLQRDSYNEQFF | TGTGCCAGCAGCTTACAGCGGGATTCCTACAATGAGCAGTTCTTC
TRBJ2-2 | few | TRBV9 | TRBD1 | CASSPTGGDNGELFF | TGTGCCAGCAGTCCAACAGGGGGCGATAACGGGGAGCTGTTTTTT
TRBJ2-7 | few | TRBV6-5 | . | CASSYSITVHEQYF | TGTGCCAGCAGTTACTCGATAACGGTACACGAGCAGTACTTC
TRBJ2-1 | . | TRBV3-1 | . | CASSQGLPRTYEQFF | TGTGCCAGCAGCCAAGGGCTCCCTAGGACTTATGAGCAGTTCTTC
TRBJ1-5 | few | TRBV12-3/TRBV12-4 | . | CASSKDGFNQPQHF | TGTGCCAGCAGCAAGGACGGTTTCAATCAGCCCCAGCATTTT
TRBJ2-1 | . | TRBV24-1 | . | CATSDSGLADYNEQFF | TGTGCCACCAGTGACTCCGGACTGGCAGATTACAATGAGCAGTTCTTC
TRBJ2-3 | . | TRBV27 | . | CASSLSPGFTDTQYF | TGTGCCAGCAGTTTATCGCCAGGGTTCACAGATACGCAGTATTTT
TRBJ2-3 | . | TRBV6-1 | TRBD2 | CASSPGLVVRDTQYF | TGTGCCAGCAGTCCGGGACTAGTGGTTAGGGATACGCAGTATTTT
TRBJ1-2 | . | TRBV12-3/TRBV12-4 | . | CASSPVGGAYGYTF | TGTGCCAGCAGTCCCGTCGGGGGGGCCTATGGCTACACCTTC
TRBJ2-1 | . | TRBV12-5 | . | CASGLASSGNEQFF | TGTGCTAGTGGTTTGGCTAGTAGTGGAAATGAGCAGTTCTTC
TRBJ2-1 | . | TRBV20-1 | . | CSAIKAGYGNEQFF | TGCAGTGCTATTAAGGCGGGATATGGCAATGAGCAGTTCTTC
TRBJ2-5 | few | TRBV4-1 | TRBD1 | CASSQPGQGRGKQYF | TGCGCCAGCAGCCAACCGGGACAGGGGAGGGGAAAGCAGTACTTC
TRBJ2-1 | . | TRBV11-1 | TRBD2 | CASSLAFSGIINEQFF | TGTGCCAGCAGCCTCGCGTTTAGCGGGATAATCAATGAGCAGTTCTTC
TRBJ1-4 | . | TRBV6-2/TRBV6-3 | . | CTSSYGGKLFF | TGTACCAGCAGTTACGGAGGAAAACTGTTTTTT
TRBJ1-4 | few | TRBV10-2 | . | CASSARDGNEKLFF | TGCGCCAGCAGTGCGAGGGATGGGAATGAAAAACTGTTTTTT
TRBJ1-2 | few | TRBV5-1 | . | CASSLDWTADGYTF | TGCGCCAGCAGCTTGGATTGGACAGCGGATGGCTACACCTTC
TRBJ1-4 | . | TRBV3-1 | . | CASSQLKDARNEKLFF | TGTGCCAGCAGCCAACTAAAGGATGCTAGGAATGAAAAACTGTTTTTT
TRBJ2-3 | . | TRBV5-1 | TRBD1 | CASSVGQLDAQYF | TGCGCCAGCAGCGTGGGACAGCTGGATGCGCAGTATTTT
TRBJ2-7 | . | TRBV4-1 | . | CASSLQVDGLGRYEQYF | TGCGCCAGCAGCCTACAGGTAGACGGACTCGGCCGCTACGAGCAGTACTTC
TRBJ1-2 | . | TRBV29-1 | . | CGVTAGRTGYTF | TGCGGCGTTACGGCAGGGAGGACTGGCTACACCTTC
TRBJ2-3 | . | TRBV28 | TRBD1 | CASSSPLTGAADTQYF | TGTGCCAGCAGTTCCCCTCTGACAGGGGCGGCAGATACGCAGTATTTT
TRBJ2-1 | few | TRBV13 | . | CASSLGGYDVYNEQFF | TGTGCCAGCAGCTTAGGCGGCTACGATGTTTACAATGAGCAGTTCTTC
TRBJ1-2 | . | TRBV20-1 | TRBD1 | CSAQQGVPHYGYTF | TGCAGTGCTCAGCAGGGGGTCCCCCACTATGGCTACACCTTC
TRBJ2-7 | . | TRBV20-1 | . | CSATGTVGSYEQYF | TGCAGTGCTACCGGGACGGTGGGCTCCTACGAGCAGTACTTC
TRBJ1-2 | few | TRBV5-1 | . | CASSLGSVGYGYTF | TGCGCCAGCAGCTTGGGGTCAGTCGGCTATGGCTACACCTTC
TRBJ2-7 | . | TRBV7-3 | TRBD2 | CASSRASGRIADEQYF | TGTGCCAGCAGCCGAGCTAGCGGGAGAATCGCAGACGAGCAGTACTTC
TRBJ2-3 | . | TRBV12-3/TRBV12-4 | . | CASSPTEQRPDTQYF | TGTGCCAGCAGTCCTACCGAACAGCGTCCAGATACGCAGTATTTT
TRBJ2-3 | . | TRBV24-1 | . | CATWGPDTQYF | TGTGCCACCTGGGGCCCAGATACGCAGTATTTT
TRBJ2-7 | few | TRBV25-1 | TRBD2 | CASSVLGGAREQYF | TGTGCCAGCAGTGTCTTGGGAGGGGCTCGGGAGCAGTACTTC
TRBJ2-1 | . | TRBV29-1 | . | CSVVETSRYNEQFF | TGCAGCGTTGTGGAAACTAGCCGATACAATGAGCAGTTCTTC
TRBJ2-3 | once | TRBV4-3 | TRBD1 | CASSLQPGQGATDTQYF | TGCGCCAGCAGCCTGCAACCGGGACAGGGGGCCACAGATACGCAGTATTTT
TRBJ1-2 | . | TRBV6-5 | . | CASSYEGIGYGYTF | TGTGCCAGCAGTTACGAGGGGATCGGCTATGGCTACACCTTC
TRBJ2-3 | . | TRBV7-2 | TRBD2 | CASTIGTSGGDTQYF | TGTGCCAGCACCATAGGGACTAGCGGGGGAGATACGCAGTATTTT
TRBJ2-7 | . | TRBV20-1 | TRBD1 | CSARGRRDSYYNEQYF | TGCAGTGCTAGAGGTCGCCGGGACAGCTATTACAATGAGCAGTACTTC
TRBJ2-1 | . | TRBV4-2 | TRBD2 | CASSQGTSGSLGQFF | TGTGCCAGCAGCCAAGGGACTAGCGGGAGTCTGGGGCAGTTCTTC
TRBJ2-7 | . | TRBV6-6 | TRBD2 | CASTDSDRASGSYEQYF | TGTGCCAGCACCGATTCCGATCGGGCTAGCGGGAGTTACGAGCAGTACTTC
TRBJ2-7 | . | TRBV20-1 | . | CSWARGTDTYEQYF | TGCAGTTGGGCACGGGGGACGGATACCTACGAGCAGTACTTC
TRBJ1-1 | few | TRBV6-4 | . | CASSEEGESTEAFF | TGTGCCAGCAGTGAGGAGGGGGAGAGCACTGAAGCTTTCTTT
TRBJ1-5 | once | TRBV20-1 | TRBD1 | CSALDRDRQPQHF | TGCAGTGCTCTCGACAGGGATCGGCAGCCCCAGCATTTT
TRBJ2-7 | few | TRBV18 | . | CASSPLDLRDEQYF | TGTGCCAGCTCACCCTTAGACCTACGGGACGAGCAGTACTTC
TRBJ2-1 | . | TRBV12-3/TRBV12-4 | . | CASSLFGAPETQFF | TGTGCCAGCAGTTTATTCGGAGCTCCAGAGACCCAGTTCTTC